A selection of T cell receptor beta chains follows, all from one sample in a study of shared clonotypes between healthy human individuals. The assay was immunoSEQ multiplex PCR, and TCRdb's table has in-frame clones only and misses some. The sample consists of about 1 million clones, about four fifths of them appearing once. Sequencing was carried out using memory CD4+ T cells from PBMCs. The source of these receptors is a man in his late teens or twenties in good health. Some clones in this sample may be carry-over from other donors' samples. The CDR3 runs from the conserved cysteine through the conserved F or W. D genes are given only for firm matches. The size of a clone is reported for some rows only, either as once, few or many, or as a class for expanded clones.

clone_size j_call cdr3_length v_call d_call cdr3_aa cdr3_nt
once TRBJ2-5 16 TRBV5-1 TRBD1 CASSFGLTGPPETQYF TGCGCCAGCAGCTTCGGCCTGACAGGGCCTCCAGAGACCCAGTACTTC
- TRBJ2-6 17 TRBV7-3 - CASSPRSLFSGANVLTF TGTGCCAGCAGCCCGAGGAGCCTCTTCTCTGGGGCCAACGTCCTGACTTTC
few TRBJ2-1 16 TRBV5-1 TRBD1 CASSLFQGDGYNEQFF TGCGCCAGCAGCTTGTTCCAGGGGGACGGATACAATGAGCAGTTCTTC
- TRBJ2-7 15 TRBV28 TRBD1 CASSSPGTGDYEQYF TGTGCCAGCAGTTCTCCCGGGACAGGGGACTACGAGCAGTACTTC
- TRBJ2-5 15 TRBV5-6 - CASSLEWSPGNTQYF TGTGCCAGCAGCTTGGAGTGGTCCCCAGGGAACACCCAGTACTTC
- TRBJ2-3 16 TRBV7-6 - CASSPRGKASTDTQYF TGTGCCAGCAGCCCCCGGGGGAAAGCTAGCACAGATACGCAGTATTTT
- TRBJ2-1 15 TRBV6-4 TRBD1 CASSLDRATIFEQFF TGTGCCAGCAGTCTTGACAGGGCAACAATCTTTGAGCAGTTCTTC
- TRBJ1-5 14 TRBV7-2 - CASSPSGPNQPQHF TGTGCCAGCAGCCCGTCGGGGCCGAATCAGCCCCAGCATTTT
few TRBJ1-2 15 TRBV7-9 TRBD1 CASSFFGTGDYGYTF TGTGCCAGCAGCTTTTTCGGGACAGGGGACTATGGCTACACCTTC
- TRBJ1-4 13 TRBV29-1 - CSARYSANEKLFF TGCAGCGCAAGATACTCGGCTAATGAAAAACTGTTTTTT
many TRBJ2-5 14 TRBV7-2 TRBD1 CASSKQGYEETQYF TGTGCCAGCAGCAAACAGGGGTATGAGGAGACCCAGTACTTC